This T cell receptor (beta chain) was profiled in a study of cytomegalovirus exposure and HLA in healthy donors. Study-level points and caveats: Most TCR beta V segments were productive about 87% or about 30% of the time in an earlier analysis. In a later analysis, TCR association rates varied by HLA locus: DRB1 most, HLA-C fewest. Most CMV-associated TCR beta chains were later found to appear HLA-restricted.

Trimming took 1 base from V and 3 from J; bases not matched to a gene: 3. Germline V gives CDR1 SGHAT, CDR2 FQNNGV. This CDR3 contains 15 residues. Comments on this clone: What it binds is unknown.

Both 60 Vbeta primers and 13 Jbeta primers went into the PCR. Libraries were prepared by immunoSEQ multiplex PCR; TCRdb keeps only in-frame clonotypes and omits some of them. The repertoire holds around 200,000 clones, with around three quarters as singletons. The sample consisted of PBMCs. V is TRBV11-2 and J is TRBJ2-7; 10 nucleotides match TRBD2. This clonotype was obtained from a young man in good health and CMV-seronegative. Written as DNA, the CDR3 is TGTGCCAGCAGCTTAGCCGCTAGCGGGAGCTACGAGCAGTACTTC. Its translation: CASSLAASGSYEQYF.